A selection of T cell receptor beta chains follows, all from one sample in a study of blood T cell repertoires in COVID-19. Some clones are missing from TCRdb's copy, which holds only in-frame ones; the method was immunoSEQ multiplex PCR. This table holds about 21,000 clones, around 92% found once. Material: peripheral blood. All receptors come from a human donor in a cohort sampled during active COVID-19. Both conserved end residues are part of each CDR3.

J,V,CDR3
TRBJ2-3,TRBV28,CASSLGGNTDTQYF
TRBJ1-3,TRBV27,CASSLSRGNTIYF
TRBJ2-7,TRBV11-3,CASSLWIQGSGDEQYF
TRBJ2-2,TRBV18,CASSPSDRSHPDRELFF
TRBJ2-1,TRBV15,CATSRGTGYNEQFF
TRBJ2-5,TRBV3-1/TRBV3-2,CASSQDLEWGETQYF
TRBJ2-7,TRBV18,CASSPGQEAYEQYF
TRBJ2-1,TRBV6-5,CASRYGTEDDNEQFF
TRBJ2-7,TRBV11-2,CASSPFSGISHEQYF
TRBJ1-1,TRBV6-1,CASSEHPGAFF
TRBJ2-1,TRBV30,CAWTAGGRNEQFF
TRBJ2-7,TRBV4-1,CASSQVLDSTGEQYF
TRBJ2-4,TRBV28,CASRQGRLAKNIQYF
TRBJ1-2,TRBV19,CANQGARHGYTF
TRBJ1-5,TRBV7-2,CASSRAGGNQPQHF
TRBJ2-2,TRBV7-8,CASSQLGDGELFF
TRBJ1-2,TRBV28,CASSFSGPRNYGYTF
TRBJ1-4,TRBV19,CASSWSEKLFF
TRBJ2-2,TRBV14,CASSQRLGTARSGELFF
TRBJ2-7,TRBV30,CAWGPTGLTYEQYF
TRBJ1-2,TRBV3-1/TRBV3-2,CASSLDSTF
TRBJ2-2,TRBV19,CASSHGLAAGELFF
TRBJ1-6,TRBV6-5,CASTEGFGSPLHF
TRBJ2-5,TRBV7-9,CASSPGTSGLLETQYF
TRBJ2-1,TRBV7-2,CASSSLAGGYNEQFF
TRBJ2-7,TRBV6-5,CASRTGEDWYEQYF
TRBJ1-1,TRBV9,CASSVLTGGNTEAFF
TRBJ2-2,TRBV6-5,CASSYSSGNTGELFF
TRBJ1-1,TRBV24-1,CATSDSVVSLDTEAFF